This T cell receptor (beta chain) was sequenced for a study of cytomegalovirus exposure and HLA in healthy donors. Notes on the study in general: Cytomegalovirus status was reportedly diagnosed by the classifier with high specificity and sensitivity. CMV antigen specificity of three CMV-associated chains was confirmed in vitro. In terms of immune exposure information, only CMV serostatus was available.

The PCR made use of 60 Vbeta and 13 Jbeta primers. Assay used: immunoSEQ multiplex PCR; TCRdb lists only in-frame clones, some missing. The sample comprises approximately 99,000 clones, around three quarters of which are singletons, and more than 2.5% rests with the top ten. A remark on this clone: The antigen is undetermined.

The germline gives CDR1 GTSNPN, CDR2 SVGIG (reference sequence). CDR3 length: 14 residues. V lost 5 bases and J lost 7; bases outside the gene matches: 9. Healthy individuals who donated bone marrow served as the donors. The receptor was isolated from a male donor in good health and CMV-seropositive. The chain combines TRBV30 with TRBJ1-5; TRBD1 aligns across 9 bases. The sample taken for sequencing was PBMCs. The CDR3: CAWAGQGSRQPQHF. CDR3 sequence (DNA): TGTGCCTGGGCGGGACAGGGTTCGCGGCAGCCCCAGCATTTT.